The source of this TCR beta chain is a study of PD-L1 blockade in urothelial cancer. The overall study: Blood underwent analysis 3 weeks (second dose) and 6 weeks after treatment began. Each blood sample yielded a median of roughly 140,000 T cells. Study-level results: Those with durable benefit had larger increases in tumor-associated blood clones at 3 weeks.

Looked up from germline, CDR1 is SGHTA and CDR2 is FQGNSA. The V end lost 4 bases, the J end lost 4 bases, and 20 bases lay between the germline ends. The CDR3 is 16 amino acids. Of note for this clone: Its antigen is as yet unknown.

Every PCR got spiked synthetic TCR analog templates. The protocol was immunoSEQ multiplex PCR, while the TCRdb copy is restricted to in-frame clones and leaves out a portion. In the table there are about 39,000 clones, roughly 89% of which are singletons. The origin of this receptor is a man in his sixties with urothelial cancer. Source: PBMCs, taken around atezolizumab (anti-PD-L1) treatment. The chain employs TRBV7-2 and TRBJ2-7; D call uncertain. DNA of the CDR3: TGTGCCAGCAGCTCCACCCCTTTGTTAGATCCATACGAGCAGTACTTC. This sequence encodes CASSSTPLLDPYEQYF.